This T cell receptor (beta chain) was found in a study of T cells in Graves' hyperthyroidism and ophthalmopathy. RNA transcripts provided the source from which TCR beta CDR3 regions were amplified. The primer set for the first-round RT-PCR of the TCR CDR3 was HTBI. One entry per CDR3 protein, called by TCRdb with MiXCR from the multiplex PCR reads. The sample holds some 370,000 distinct CDR3 sequences, about 18% seen once. This clonotype has at least ten counts. This receptor was obtained from a woman aged 25 to 39 with Graves' hyperthyroidism that later progressed to Graves' ophthalmopathy. What was sequenced was blood.

The CDR3 region has the DNA TGTGCCAGCAGCCCTAGCGGGGGTGGATACGAGCAGTACTTC. This encodes CASSPSGGGYEQYF. V gene TRBV7-9 combines with J gene TRBJ2-7; TRBD2 matches at 10 bases. With V trimmed by 5 bases and J by 4 bases, 5 bases remained unmatched. The germline CDR1 and CDR2 sequences are SEHNR and FQNEAQ (reference sequence). This CDR3 is 14 amino acids long.